The next 22 T cell receptor beta chains were all read from a single sample in a study of monozygotic twins with inflammatory bowel disease. TCRdb re-called the 5' RACE reads; every CDR3 protein appears as one record, without DNA. The ten top clones account for around 2%, within a sample of approximately 330,000 distinct CDR3 sequences. The sequenced sample was blood. The receptor source for this set is a human donor with ulcerative colitis or Crohn's disease, or a healthy co-twin of an affected twin (not recorded which).

The rearrangement uses TRBV5-1 and TRBJ2-1. The germline V gene has CDR1 SGHRS and CDR2 YFSETQ. CDR3 length: 16 residues. CDR3 loop: CASSLGGGSPYNEQFF.

The chain recombines TRBV20-1 with TRBJ2-1; TCRdb lists TRBD1, though no DNA is available to test this call. The CDR3 covers 15 residues. The germline V gene encodes CDR1 DFQATT and CDR2 SNEGSKA (reference sequence). CDR3: CSARSPRTVYNEQFF.

CDR3 in amino acids: CASSQDIGSTEAFF. This chain links TRBV4-3 with TRBJ1-1. The CDR3 has 14 amino acids. From germline, CDR1 is LGHNA and CDR2 YSLEER.

The V and J genes are TRBV7-2 and TRBJ2-1; absent DNA, TCRdb's TRBD2 call cannot be checked. CDR1 SGHTA and CDR2 FQGNSA come from the germline V gene. The CDR3 length is 16 residues. CDR3: CASSPASSWSYNEQFF.

The chain uses TRBV5-4 and TRBJ2-3; the D gene TCRdb calls, TRBD2, cannot be checked with no DNA. In germline, CDR1 is SGHNT, CDR2 YYREEE (reference sequence). The length of the CDR3 is 12 residues. The CDR3 loop reads CASSSPPDTQYF.

V gene TRBV5-1 combines with J gene TRBJ1-1. Germline-derived CDR1 and CDR2 are SGHRS and YFSETQ. The CDR3 is made up of 12 amino acids. CDR3: CASTGANTEAFF.

This rearrangement joins TRBV27 to TRBJ1-5; TCRdb calls TRBD1, which cannot be checked without DNA. Germline V CDR1 and CDR2: MNHEY, SMNVEV (reference sequence). The CDR3 extends over 15 amino acids. The CDR3 here is CASSTRDMGNQPQHF.

This chain uses TRBV2 with TRBJ1-4; the D call of TRBD1 rests on TCRdb alone, since no DNA is present to check it. This CDR3 comprises 15 residues. Germline V lookup: CDR1 SNHLY, CDR2 FYNNEI. CDR3 region: CASSRQGMANEKLFF.

The genes are TRBV20-1 and TRBJ2-3; TCRdb's D call of TRBD2 is untestable without DNA. This CDR3 region has 15 residues. Germline V gene lookup returns CDR1 DFQATT and CDR2 SNEGSKA (reference sequence). CDR3 protein: CSASPVAGGTDTQYF.

The rearrangement links TRBV3-1 to TRBJ2-6. The CDR3 runs to 16 residues. CDR1 and CDR2 (germline): LGHDT, YNNKEL (reference sequence). The CDR3 region is CASSQQQGSGANVLTF. The full variable domain, with the rest looked up from reference TRBV3-1 and TRBJ2-6, is DTAVSQTPKYLVTQMGNDKSIKCEQNLGHDTMYWYKQDSKKFLKIMFSYNNKELIINETVPNRFSPKSPDKAHLNLHINSLELGDSAVYFCASSQQQGSGANVLTFGAGSRLTVL.

The chain couples TRBV20-1 to TRBJ2-3. The length of the CDR3 is 12 residues. Looked up from germline, CDR1 is DFQATT and CDR2 is SNEGSKA (reference sequence). The CDR3 loop reads CSARLGTDTQYF.

This chain links TRBV20-1 with TRBJ1-3; with no DNA, the TCRdb D assignment of TRBD1 cannot be verified. Germline V CDR1 and CDR2: DFQATT, SNEGSKA (reference sequence). CDR3 size: 11 residues. CDR3 in amino acids: CSARGANTIYF.

The V call is TRBV5-1, the J call TRBJ2-3; with no DNA, the TCRdb D assignment of TRBD2 cannot be verified. The germline V gene has CDR1 SGHRS and CDR2 YFSETQ. The CDR3 totals 17 residues. This CDR3 is CASSPVTSGGATDTQYF.

The V call is TRBV29-1, the J call TRBJ2-7; absent DNA, TCRdb's TRBD1 call cannot be checked. Per germline, CDR1 SQVTM and CDR2 ANQGSEA. The length of the CDR3 is 13 residues. The chain's CDR3 is CSVPGTGGYEQYF.

The V and J genes are TRBV7-2 and TRBJ2-1. The CDR3 extends over 12 amino acids. Germline V gene data show CDR1 as SGHTA and CDR2 as FQGNSA. The chain's CDR3 is CASRGIGNEQFF.

The chain combines TRBV5-6 with TRBJ2-7; no DNA is available, so the TRBD2 call from TCRdb remains unchecked. CDR1 is SGHDT and CDR2 is YYEEEE in the germline V gene. This CDR3 contains 15 residues. The CDR3 here is CASSLTLAFSYEQYF.

The V call is TRBV28, the J call TRBJ2-1; TCRdb proposes TRBD1, but this gene call is untestable without DNA. This CDR3 comprises 15 residues. The germline gives CDR1 MDHEN, CDR2 SYDVKM. CDR3 amino acids: CASITGTGSHNEQFF.

The CDR3 reads CSARQGPTAETRYF. The V and J genes are TRBV20-1 and TRBJ2-5; TCRdb proposes TRBD1, but this gene call is untestable without DNA. CDR3 length equals 14 residues. Germline V gives CDR1 DFQATT, CDR2 SNEGSKA (reference sequence).

The V and J genes are TRBV29-1 and TRBJ2-2; TCRdb gives TRBD1 as the D gene, but with no DNA this cannot be confirmed. The CDR3 sequence is 12 residues long. Germline V lookup: CDR1 SQVTM, CDR2 ANQGSEA. CDR3 protein: CSVGTLSGELFF.

The V gene is TRBV5-1, the J gene TRBJ2-1; TCRdb calls TRBD2, which cannot be checked without DNA. The CDR3 is 17 amino acids. CDR1 and CDR2 (germline): SGHRS, YFSETQ. The CDR3 reads CASSLASGGGSYNEQFF.

V usage is TRBV29-1 and J usage is TRBJ2-5; absent DNA, TCRdb's TRBD1 call cannot be checked. This CDR3 is built from 15 residues. Germline CDR1 reads SQVTM; CDR2 reads ANQGSEA. CDR3 loop: CSVEVGAPSPETQYF.

The V call is TRBV5-1, the J call TRBJ2-5; TCRdb selects TRBD2, and the lack of DNA leaves this call unchecked. Germline V CDR1 and CDR2: SGHRS, YFSETQ. This CDR3 comprises 12 residues. The CDR3 is CASRPFEGSGYF.